This T cell receptor beta chain was captured by sequencing in a study of blood T cell repertoires in COVID-19. At the level of the study: Specimens from acute and convalescent COVID-19 originated in the United States, Italy and Spain. T cells, B-cell-depleted T cells, or PBMCs supplied cDNA or gDNA.

Produced via immunoSEQ multiplex PCR; TCRdb's table is partial and in-frame only. The profile shows over 250,000 clones, 89% of them singletons. V was clipped by 5 bases and J by 4 bases, with 15 bases between them. The V gene's germline CDR1 is SGHRS and CDR2 YFSETQ. This CDR3 contains 14 residues. The chain is built from TRBV5-1 and TRBJ2-5; D not resolved. The receptor was isolated from a man aged 45-60 years with acute or convalescent COVID-19. Sample: peripheral blood. The CDR3, as DNA: TGCGCCAGCAGAAATGAGGTGGGTCTAGAGACCCAGTACTTC. Amino acid sequence: CASRNEVGLETQYF.